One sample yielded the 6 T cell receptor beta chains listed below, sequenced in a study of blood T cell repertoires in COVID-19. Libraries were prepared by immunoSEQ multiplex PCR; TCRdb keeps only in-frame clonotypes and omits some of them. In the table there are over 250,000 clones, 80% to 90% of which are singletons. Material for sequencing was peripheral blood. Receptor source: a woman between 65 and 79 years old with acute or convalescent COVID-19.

CDR3 loop: CASSPGSSTEAFF. CDR3 coding DNA: TGTGCCAGCTCACCTGGCTCAAGCACTGAAGCTTTCTTT. The rearrangement uses TRBV18 and TRBJ1-1; D gene uncertain. CDR1 and CDR2 from the germline V gene are KGHSH and LQKENI. The CDR3 covers 13 residues. The V gene lost 3 bases and the J gene lost 4 bases, with 9 bases spanning the gap.

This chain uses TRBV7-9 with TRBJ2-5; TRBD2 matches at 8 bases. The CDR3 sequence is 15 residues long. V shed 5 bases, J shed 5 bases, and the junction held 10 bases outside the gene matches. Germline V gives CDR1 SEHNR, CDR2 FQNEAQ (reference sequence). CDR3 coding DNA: TGTGCCAGCAGCCCGACCGGGGGGGCGGCGGAGACCCAGTACTTC. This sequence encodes CASSPTGGAAETQYF.

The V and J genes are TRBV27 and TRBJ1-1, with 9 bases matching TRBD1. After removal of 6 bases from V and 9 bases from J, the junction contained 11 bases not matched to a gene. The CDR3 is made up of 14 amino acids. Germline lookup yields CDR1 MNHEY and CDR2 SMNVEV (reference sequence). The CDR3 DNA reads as TGTGCCAGCAGACAACCGGGACAGGGTCCTCAAGCTTTCTTT. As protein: CASRQPGQGPQAFF.

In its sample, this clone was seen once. CDR3 DNA: TGTGCCAGCAGTTTAACCCTACAGGGGGGTTCACCCCTCCACTTT. The encoded protein is CASSLTLQGGSPLHF. This rearrangement joins TRBV27 to TRBJ1-6; 8 bases are shared with TRBD1. Trimming took 2 bases from V and 9 from J; bases not matched to a gene: 6. This CDR3 contains 15 residues. Germline CDR1 MNHEY, CDR2 SMNVEV (reference sequence).

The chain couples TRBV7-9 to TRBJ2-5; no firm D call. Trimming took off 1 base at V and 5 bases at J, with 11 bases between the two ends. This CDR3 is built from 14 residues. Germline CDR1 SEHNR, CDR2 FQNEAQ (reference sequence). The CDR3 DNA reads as TGTGCCAGCAGCTTAGTTAGCCCCACCGAGACCCAGTACTTC. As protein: CASSLVSPTETQYF.

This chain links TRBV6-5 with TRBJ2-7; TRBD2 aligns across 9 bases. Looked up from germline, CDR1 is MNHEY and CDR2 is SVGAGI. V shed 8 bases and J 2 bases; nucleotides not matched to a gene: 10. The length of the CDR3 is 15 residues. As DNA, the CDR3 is TGTGCCAGCGGAGAAAGTAGCGGGGGAACCTACGAGCAGTACTTC. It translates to CASGESSGGTYEQYF.